This TCR beta chain derives from a study of blood T cell repertoires in COVID-19. Study information: Samples representing acute and convalescent COVID-19 were sourced from the United States, Italy and Spain. Sample material is recorded as cDNA or gDNA derived from T cells, B-cell-depleted T cells, or PBMCs.

In the authors' methods: Researchers report that nucleated cell counts were estimated from reference gene primer amplification. Method: immunoSEQ multiplex PCR; TCRdb's copy keeps in-frame clones and lacks some. V and J calls and clone size are given by that table; D and trimming were obtained from the DNA. Among some 130,000 clones, about 85% were seen once, and the ten largest hold 4.3%. Germline CDR1 and CDR2: SGHVS and FQNEAQ. V was pared by 5 bases and J by 3 bases, with 4 bases of the junction left unmatched. CDR3 length equals 16 residues. The sequence was collected from a human donor in a cohort sampled during active COVID-19. J is TRBJ2-3 and V is TRBV7-8, with TRBD2 identical over 14 bases. Sequenced: peripheral blood. CDR3 amino acids: CASSLGTSGSTDTQYF. The DNA for the CDR3 is TGTGCCAGCAGCCTGGGGACTAGCGGGAGTACAGATACGCAGTATTTT.